Below, one T cell receptor (beta chain) is given with its context. The PCR used 60 Vbeta and 13 Jbeta primers. How the authors handled the data: Unique TCR beta chains numbered 60 million to 100 million in a later analysis, with around 10 million shared. Clones were sequenced by immunoSEQ multiplex PCR, and TCRdb holds only the in-frame ones, with some missing. That table is the source of V, J and clone size, and D and trimming were worked out from the DNA. The top ten clones hold approximately 2% of a sample with roughly 180,000 clones, roughly four fifths of them seen once. This sample was included in a study of cytomegalovirus exposure and HLA in healthy donors. Germline assignment: CDR1 MDHEN and CDR2 SYDVKM. This CDR3 spans 12 amino acids. V was trimmed by 6 bases and J by 8 bases, leaving 13 bases between them.

The chain uses TRBV28 and TRBJ1-2, with a tentative D call TRBD1 (6 bases). The sample was PBMCs. The origin of this receptor is a woman aged 18-35 years in good health and CMV-seropositive. The CDR3 here is CASRAGAGGYTF. DNA for the CDR3: TGTGCCAGCAGAGCGGGGGCCGGGGGCTACACCTTC.